A selection of T cell receptor beta chains follows, all from one sample in a study of blood T cell repertoires in COVID-19. Generated by immunoSEQ multiplex PCR, the TCRdb table keeps only in-frame clones and is missing some. The repertoire includes more than 300,000 clones, 87% of them detected once, and roughly 6% sits in the top ten. The sample consisted of peripheral blood. The source of these receptors is a woman aged 50 to 60 with COVID-19, enrolled during active disease. CDR3s include the opening cysteine and the closing phenylalanine or tryptophan. A D gene is named only where the DNA matches it firmly. Some rows mark clone size as missing; the rest say once, few, many or name a class of expanded clone.

D gene: NA; V gene: TRBV6-5; J gene: TRBJ1-1; clone size: NA; CDR3 DNA: TGTGCCAGCAGTTACTCTAAGGAGGGTACTGAAGCTTTCTTT; CDR3 protein: CASSYSKEGTEAFF
D gene: NA; V gene: TRBV27; J gene: TRBJ2-7; clone size: NA; CDR3 DNA: TGTGCCAGCAGTGCCCACTTACTTACAGGGGAGCAGTACTTC; CDR3 protein: CASSAHLLTGEQYF
D gene: TRBD2; V gene: TRBV4-1; J gene: TRBJ2-4; clone size: NA; CDR3 DNA: TGCGCCAGCAGCCCAGGACTAGCGGGAGGAGAAGCCAAAAACATTCAGTACTTC; CDR3 protein: CASSPGLAGGEAKNIQYF
D gene: TRBD1; V gene: TRBV6-1; J gene: TRBJ2-7; clone size: NA; CDR3 DNA: TGTGCCAGCAGTGTACTTAAAGGACAGGGGTCCTACGAGCAGTACTTC; CDR3 protein: CASSVLKGQGSYEQYF
D gene: NA; V gene: TRBV12-3/TRBV12-4; J gene: TRBJ1-2; clone size: NA; CDR3 DNA: TGTGCCAGCAGCCCTTCAGTTAACTATGGCTACACCTTC; CDR3 protein: CASSPSVNYGYTF
D gene: NA; V gene: TRBV19; J gene: TRBJ1-5; clone size: NA; CDR3 DNA: TGTGCCAGTAGTATAGAGGGTATGACGGGGTTACAGCCCCAGCATTTT; CDR3 protein: CASSIEGMTGLQPQHF
D gene: TRBD1; V gene: TRBV7-3; J gene: TRBJ1-1; clone size: NA; CDR3 DNA: TGTGCCAGCAGCTTTGGGACAGGGGGCACTGAAGCTTTCTTT; CDR3 protein: CASSFGTGGTEAFF
D gene: NA; V gene: TRBV18; J gene: TRBJ1-2; clone size: few; CDR3 DNA: TGTGCCAGCTCACCACCGGGATCCCAGGGGTATGGCTACACCTTC; CDR3 protein: CASSPPGSQGYGYTF
D gene: TRBD2; V gene: TRBV4-1; J gene: TRBJ2-7; clone size: NA; CDR3 DNA: TGCGCCAGCAGCCAAGAATCTAGCGGAGGCCCCCCTCAGCAGTACTTC; CDR3 protein: CASSQESSGGPPQQYF
D gene: TRBD1; V gene: TRBV18; J gene: TRBJ2-5; clone size: NA; CDR3 DNA: TGTGCCAGCTCACCTGGGACAGGGAACGAAGAGACCCAGTACTTC; CDR3 protein: CASSPGTGNEETQYF
D gene: NA; V gene: TRBV19; J gene: TRBJ1-2; clone size: NA; CDR3 DNA: TGTGCCAGTATCCCCAATACAGGGCACTATGGCTACACCTTC; CDR3 protein: CASIPNTGHYGYTF
D gene: NA; V gene: TRBV4-2; J gene: TRBJ1-5; clone size: NA; CDR3 DNA: TGTGCCAGCAGCCTAAACCATGTAACGGAGTTCAATCAGCCCCAGCATTTT; CDR3 protein: CASSLNHVTEFNQPQHF
D gene: TRBD2; V gene: TRBV27; J gene: TRBJ2-1; clone size: NA; CDR3 DNA: TGTGCCAGCAGTGCGGGGACTAGCGGGGCCAATGAGCAGTTCTTC; CDR3 protein: CASSAGTSGANEQFF
D gene: NA; V gene: TRBV19; J gene: TRBJ1-2; clone size: NA; CDR3 DNA: TGTGCCAGTAGTATAAGTTCTTCCTACAGACTAACCTTTAACTATGGCTACACCTTC; CDR3 protein: CASSISSSYRLTFNYGYTF
D gene: NA; V gene: TRBV30; J gene: TRBJ2-2; clone size: NA; CDR3 DNA: TGTGCCTGGAGGGGAGGACTGTCCACCGGGGAGCTGTTTTTT; CDR3 protein: CAWRGGLSTGELFF
D gene: TRBD2; V gene: TRBV13; J gene: TRBJ2-7; clone size: NA; CDR3 DNA: TGTGCCAGCAGCTTAGTTCGCCTAGCGGGGGACTACGAGCAGTACTTC; CDR3 protein: CASSLVRLAGDYEQYF
D gene: TRBD1; V gene: TRBV4-1; J gene: TRBJ2-1; clone size: NA; CDR3 DNA: TGCGCCAGCAGCCGGACAGGGACGTACAATGAGCAGTTCTTC; CDR3 protein: CASSRTGTYNEQFF
D gene: TRBD2; V gene: TRBV13; J gene: TRBJ2-1; clone size: NA; CDR3 DNA: TGTGCCAGCAGACCTCCGGGACTAGCACCTTACAATGAGCAGTTCTTC; CDR3 protein: CASRPPGLAPYNEQFF
D gene: TRBD2; V gene: TRBV4-1; J gene: TRBJ2-1; clone size: few; CDR3 DNA: TGCGCCAGCAGCCAAGGCAGCGGGAGGGGGTACGAGCAGTTCTTC; CDR3 protein: CASSQGSGRGYEQFF
D gene: TRBD1; V gene: TRBV19; J gene: TRBJ1-1; clone size: NA; CDR3 DNA: TGTGCCAGTAGTATGAGGACAGGCAATGAAGCTTTCTTT; CDR3 protein: CASSMRTGNEAFF
D gene: TRBD1; V gene: TRBV5-1; J gene: TRBJ1-3; clone size: once; CDR3 DNA: TGCGCCAGCAGCCTTGACAGGGCGGAAGGAAACACCATATATTTT; CDR3 protein: CASSLDRAEGNTIYF
D gene: TRBD1; V gene: TRBV5-8; J gene: TRBJ1-4; clone size: NA; CDR3 DNA: TGTGCCAGCAGCTTGCAGGGGGCAACTAATGAAAAACTGTTTTTT; CDR3 protein: CASSLQGATNEKLFF
D gene: NA; V gene: TRBV27; J gene: TRBJ1-5; clone size: NA; CDR3 DNA: TGTGCCAGCAGTTTCAGGGATAGCAATCAGCCCCAGCATTTT; CDR3 protein: CASSFRDSNQPQHF
D gene: NA; V gene: TRBV9; J gene: TRBJ2-7; clone size: NA; CDR3 DNA: TGTGCCAGCAGCGTAGTCGAGTCTACAGGTTCCGAGCAGTACTTC; CDR3 protein: CASSVVESTGSEQYF
D gene: TRBD1; V gene: TRBV7-3; J gene: TRBJ1-1; clone size: NA; CDR3 DNA: TGTGCCAGCAGCCTTCAGGGACAGCTGAACACTGAAGCTTTCTTT; CDR3 protein: CASSLQGQLNTEAFF
D gene: TRBD1; V gene: TRBV5-4; J gene: TRBJ2-1; clone size: NA; CDR3 DNA: TGTGCCAGCAGCAAGGGACAGTACAATGAGCAGTTCTTC; CDR3 protein: CASSKGQYNEQFF
D gene: TRBD1; V gene: TRBV13; J gene: TRBJ2-7; clone size: NA; CDR3 DNA: TGTGCCAGCAGCTTCTGGACAGGGGGCTACGAGCAGTACTTC; CDR3 protein: CASSFWTGGYEQYF
D gene: TRBD1; V gene: TRBV9; J gene: TRBJ1-3; clone size: NA; CDR3 DNA: TGTGCCAGCAGCGTAGATGGGACAGAAAACACCATATATTTT; CDR3 protein: CASSVDGTENTIYF
D gene: NA; V gene: TRBV5-1; J gene: TRBJ2-7; clone size: NA; CDR3 DNA: TGCGCCAGCAGTCGGGACTTCTACGAGCAGTACTTC; CDR3 protein: CASSRDFYEQYF
D gene: NA; V gene: TRBV19; J gene: TRBJ1-1; clone size: NA; CDR3 DNA: TGTGCCAGTAGTGCAGGTCGCATGGGTGGTGAAGCTTTCTTT; CDR3 protein: CASSAGRMGGEAFF
D gene: TRBD1; V gene: TRBV24-1; J gene: TRBJ2-5; clone size: once; CDR3 DNA: TGTGCCACCAGTGATCCGGGACAGGGATATGCAGAGACCCAGTACTTC; CDR3 protein: CATSDPGQGYAETQYF
D gene: TRBD1; V gene: TRBV3-1/TRBV3-2; J gene: TRBJ1-4; clone size: NA; CDR3 DNA: TGTGCCAGCAGCCAAAGAAGGGGGCCACGTAATGAAAAACTGTTTTTT; CDR3 protein: CASSQRRGPRNEKLFF
D gene: TRBD2; V gene: TRBV6-2/TRBV6-3; J gene: TRBJ2-7; clone size: once; CDR3 DNA: TGTGCCAGCAGTTATATTGATAGCGGGAGTAAGCCCTACGAGCAGTACTTC; CDR3 protein: CASSYIDSGSKPYEQYF
D gene: NA; V gene: TRBV5-6; J gene: TRBJ1-3; clone size: NA; CDR3 DNA: TGTGCCAGCAGCCGCCAGGGATCTGGAAACACCATATATTTT; CDR3 protein: CASSRQGSGNTIYF
D gene: NA; V gene: TRBV7-9; J gene: TRBJ2-2; clone size: NA; CDR3 DNA: TGTGCCAGTCAACTCAACTGGGGCTATACCGGGGAGCTGTTTTTT; CDR3 protein: CASQLNWGYTGELFF
D gene: NA; V gene: TRBV2; J gene: TRBJ2-7; clone size: NA; CDR3 DNA: TGTGCCAGCCCCCAGGACAGCCCCATTCTGGTGGAGCAGTACTTC; CDR3 protein: CASPQDSPILVEQYF
D gene: NA; V gene: TRBV5-1; J gene: TRBJ2-1; clone size: NA; CDR3 DNA: TGCGCCAGCAGCTTGGGACAGTCCTACAATGAGCAGTTCTTC; CDR3 protein: CASSLGQSYNEQFF
D gene: TRBD1; V gene: TRBV7-2; J gene: TRBJ2-7; clone size: NA; CDR3 DNA: TGTGCCAGCAGCTACTCCGGGACAGGGGGCGCTTACGAGCAGTACTTC; CDR3 protein: CASSYSGTGGAYEQYF
D gene: NA; V gene: TRBV18; J gene: TRBJ1-1; clone size: NA; CDR3 DNA: TGTGCCAGCTCACAGACGGGACATACGGGGAGTGAAGCTTTCTTT; CDR3 protein: CASSQTGHTGSEAFF
D gene: TRBD1; V gene: TRBV5-8; J gene: TRBJ1-1; clone size: NA; CDR3 DNA: TGTGCCAGCAGCTGGGAGACAGGGTTGCGAACTGAAGCTTTCTTT; CDR3 protein: CASSWETGLRTEAFF
D gene: TRBD2; V gene: TRBV11-3; J gene: TRBJ2-1; clone size: NA; CDR3 DNA: TGTGCCAGCATAGGGACGGGGGGTTGGGATGAGCAGTTCTTC; CDR3 protein: CASIGTGGWDEQFF
D gene: TRBD2; V gene: TRBV7-2; J gene: TRBJ2-7; clone size: NA; CDR3 DNA: TGTGCCAGCAGCTTCCAGACTAGCGCCCCCTACGAGCAGTACTTC; CDR3 protein: CASSFQTSAPYEQYF
D gene: TRBD1; V gene: TRBV5-1; J gene: TRBJ2-5; clone size: NA; CDR3 DNA: TGCGCCAGCAGCAACTGGGGACAGGGTAGTGAGACCCAGTACTTC; CDR3 protein: CASSNWGQGSETQYF
D gene: NA; V gene: TRBV11-2; J gene: TRBJ2-3; clone size: NA; CDR3 DNA: TGTGCCAGCAGCTTAGGAGCTATAATCGGTCCTCCTAGCACAGATACGCAGTATTTT; CDR3 protein: CASSLGAIIGPPSTDTQYF
D gene: NA; V gene: TRBV4-2; J gene: TRBJ1-2; clone size: NA; CDR3 DNA: TGTGCCAGCAGCCAAGGCGGTGGAAACTATGGCTACACCTTC; CDR3 protein: CASSQGGGNYGYTF
D gene: NA; V gene: TRBV6-4; J gene: TRBJ2-1; clone size: NA; CDR3 DNA: TGTGCCAGCAGTGACGGAGCAGGGAATCGGATCGATGAGCAGTTCTTC; CDR3 protein: CASSDGAGNRIDEQFF
D gene: TRBD2; V gene: TRBV7-3; J gene: TRBJ2-1; clone size: NA; CDR3 DNA: TGTGCCAGCAGCTTAAGCGGGAGGGGATACAATGAGCAGTTCTTC; CDR3 protein: CASSLSGRGYNEQFF
D gene: NA; V gene: TRBV12-3/TRBV12-4; J gene: TRBJ2-1; clone size: NA; CDR3 DNA: TGTGCCAGCAGTTACAATTCGGGGGAAGAGCAGTTCTTC; CDR3 protein: CASSYNSGEEQFF
D gene: NA; V gene: TRBV19; J gene: TRBJ1-1; clone size: NA; CDR3 DNA: TGTGACAGTACTTGGGGGTTCGGGGGAAACACTGAAGCTTTCTTT; CDR3 protein: CDSTWGFGGNTEAFF
D gene: TRBD1; V gene: TRBV2; J gene: TRBJ1-3; clone size: NA; CDR3 DNA: TGTGCCAGCAGTAAAACAGGGGTCGGAAACACCATATATTTT; CDR3 protein: CASSKTGVGNTIYF
D gene: TRBD1; V gene: TRBV7-8; J gene: TRBJ1-2; clone size: NA; CDR3 DNA: TGTGCCAGCAGCTTAGCGAGACAGGGGACCACCTTC; CDR3 protein: CASSLARQGTTF
D gene: TRBD1; V gene: TRBV29-1; J gene: TRBJ2-7; clone size: NA; CDR3 DNA: TGCAGCAAGGGACAGGGGAGAACGTACGAGCAGTACTTC; CDR3 protein: CSKGQGRTYEQYF
D gene: TRBD1; V gene: TRBV5-1; J gene: TRBJ1-2; clone size: NA; CDR3 DNA: TGCGCCAGCAGCCCAGGGACAGGTGGGGAATATGGCTACACCTTC; CDR3 protein: CASSPGTGGEYGYTF
D gene: NA; V gene: TRBV21-1; J gene: TRBJ1-1; clone size: NA; CDR3 DNA: TGTGCCAGCAGGACGGGGGGCGGGTGTTCGTTTTGCACTGAAGCTTTCTTT; CDR3 protein: CASRTGGGCSFCTEAFF
D gene: NA; V gene: TRBV27; J gene: TRBJ1-2; clone size: NA; CDR3 DNA: TGTGCCAGCAGACATACAGGGAATATCGGCTATGGCTACACCTTC; CDR3 protein: CASRHTGNIGYGYTF
D gene: TRBD1; V gene: TRBV5-1; J gene: TRBJ2-4; clone size: NA; CDR3 DNA: TGCGCCAGCAGCTTGAGTCTGGGACAGGGGTTAAACATTCAGTACTTC; CDR3 protein: CASSLSLGQGLNIQYF
D gene: TRBD1; V gene: TRBV19; J gene: TRBJ2-2; clone size: NA; CDR3 DNA: TGTGCCAGTAGTTCACCCTGGGACAGGGGCAGACGGGGCGCCGGGGAGCTGTTTTTT; CDR3 protein: CASSSPWDRGRRGAGELFF
D gene: NA; V gene: TRBV14; J gene: TRBJ1-2; clone size: once; CDR3 DNA: TGTGCCAGCAGCCACTCAGGACAGCATGGCTACACCTTC; CDR3 protein: CASSHSGQHGYTF
D gene: TRBD1; V gene: TRBV19; J gene: TRBJ1-1; clone size: few; CDR3 DNA: TGTGCCAGTAGTATTCCCGGGACAGGGGGCTACGAGGCTTTCTTT; CDR3 protein: CASSIPGTGGYEAFF
D gene: NA; V gene: TRBV6-5; J gene: TRBJ1-1; clone size: NA; CDR3 DNA: TGTGCCAGCAGCAGATCCAGGGAGGGAGGCACTGAAGCTTTCTTT; CDR3 protein: CASSRSREGGTEAFF